What follows are 21 T cell receptor beta chains derived from one specimen sequenced in a study of blood T cells in healthy people across ages. It was with a sample-barcoded 5' primer and a J-beta primer mix that a second PCR of roughly 7 to 12 cycles was run. TCRdb re-analysed the 5' RACE reads in MiXCR, keeping a single row per CDR3 protein. Here the sample spans approximately 1,000,000 distinct CDR3 sequences, more than 30% being singletons. Sequenced sample: blood. These receptors were taken from a man between 18 and 35 years old in good health.

V usage is TRBV2 and J usage is TRBJ2-1; D remains ambiguous. The CDR3 length is 14 residues. Germline V gene sequence: CDR1 SNHLY, CDR2 FYNNEI. The V end lost 10 bases, the J end lost 2 bases, and 15 bases lay between the germline ends. CDR3 nucleotide sequence: TGTGCCAACCTTGACAAAAACACCTACAATGAGCAGTTCTTC. Encoded protein: CANLDKNTYNEQFF.

This clonotype was observed a handful of times. J is TRBJ2-1 and V is TRBV29-1, with TRBD2 matching over 12 bases. V lost 6 bases, J lost 9 bases, and 9 bases stayed unmatched. The CDR3 is 14 residues long. CDR1 is SQVTM, CDR2 ANQGSEA, per germline. The CDR3 coding sequence is TGCAGCGTCGGCGGACTAGCGGGGCGGAGTGAGCAGTTCTTC. It translates to CSVGGLAGRSEQFF.

This clonotype was seen a handful of times. The CDR3 is CASSFYERDRENSPLHF. CDR3 sequence (DNA): TGTGCCAGCAGCTTCTACGAGCGGGACAGAGAAAATTCACCCCTCCACTTT. This chain links TRBV7-8 with TRBJ1-6; 7 nucleotides match TRBD1. The CDR3 loop spans 17 amino acids. J gave up 7 bases and V 3 bases, and 12 bases lay outside the gene matches. Looked up from germline, CDR1 is SGHVS and CDR2 is FQNEAQ.

The chain joins TRBV3-1 to TRBJ2-5; D unresolved. The V end was cut by 1 base, the J end by 2 bases, with 14 bases between. The CDR3 is made up of 16 amino acids. CDR1 is LGHDT and CDR2 is YNNKEL in the germline V gene (reference sequence). This CDR3 reads CASSQGLPLAQETQYF. CDR3 nucleotide sequence: TGTGCCAGCAGCCAAGGGCTCCCACTGGCTCAAGAGACCCAGTACTTC.

This clonotype was found a few times. V gene TRBV10-3 combines with J gene TRBJ1-1; weak D call: TRBD1 (5 bases). Germline V gene data show CDR1 as ENHRY and CDR2 as SYGVKD. The germline V and J ends were trimmed by 10 bases and 0 bases, with 9 bases remaining between them. The CDR3 is 12 amino acids. The CDR3 coding sequence is TGTGCCACCAGGGAGGTGAACACTGAAGCTTTCTTT. Translation gives CATREVNTEAFF.

This clonotype has just a few counts. The rearrangement links TRBV7-6 to TRBJ1-1; D unclear. CDR3 length: 16 residues. V shed 5 bases and J shed 1 base, with 17 bases lying between them. Germline V gene data show CDR1 as SGHVS and CDR2 as FNYEAQ. The CDR3 nucleotides read TGTGCCAGCAGCCCCACTGGTGGGGAATGGAACACTGAAGCTTTCTTT. It translates to CASSPTGGEWNTEAFF.

The count of this clonotype is one. This sequence joins TRBV7-2 and TRBJ2-3; no reliable D call. V gave up 4 bases and J gave up 4 bases, with 9 bases separating them. The CDR3 has 13 amino acids. CDR1 and CDR2 from the germline V gene are SGHTA and FQGNSA. CDR3 sequence: CASSSEPPDTQYF. As DNA, the CDR3 is TGTGCCAGCAGCTCCGAGCCCCCAGATACGCAGTATTTT.

The chain joins TRBV4-3 to TRBJ1-1; 8 positions match TRBD1. Trimming at V came to 2 bases and at J to 1 base, leaving 3 bases not matched to a gene. This CDR3 comprises 15 residues. Germline CDR1 is LGHNA and CDR2 is YSLEER. The CDR3 DNA sequence: TGCGCCAGCAGCCAAACGGGACAGGAGAACACTGAAGCTTTCTTT. It encodes CASSQTGQENTEAFF.

This chain connects TRBV4-2 to TRBJ1-5, with 9 bases matching TRBD1. Germline assignment: CDR1 LGHNA and CDR2 YNFKEQ. Trimming cost V 1 base and J 3 bases; bases outside gene matches: 19. CDR3 length: 21 residues. CDR3 sequence: CASSQVLYVVVDRGYNQPQHF. CDR3 coding DNA: TGTGCCAGCAGCCAAGTATTATACGTCGTTGTGGACAGGGGCTACAATCAGCCCCAGCATTTT.

This CDR3 reads CSVEEEQPYEQYF. The CDR3 DNA is TGCAGCGTTGAGGAGGAACAGCCCTACGAGCAGTACTTC. The chain is built from TRBV29-1 and TRBJ2-7; D is perhaps TRBD2 (5 bases). The CDR3 has 13 amino acids. Per the germline V gene, CDR1 is SQVTM and CDR2 is ANQGSEA. The ends were cut back, 3 bases at V and 2 bases at J, with 11 bases in the middle.

The chain uses TRBV3-1 and TRBJ2-5; 12 positions agree with TRBD2. V dropped 0 bases and J dropped 0; count of bases not matched to a gene: 5. This CDR3 has 18 residues. Germline lookup yields CDR1 LGHDT and CDR2 YNNKEL (reference sequence). CDR3 bases: TGTGCCAGCAGCCAAGAAGTGACTAGCGGGGGATACCAAGAGACCCAGTACTTC. Translating it yields CASSQEVTSGGYQETQYF.

As concerns this clonotype: Mismatch with germline at one junction end may stem from a read error. The chain couples TRBV29-1 to TRBJ1-4, with TRBD1 matching over 8 bases. This CDR3 comprises 13 residues. The germline V gene encodes CDR1 SQVTM and CDR2 ANQGSEA. This chain's CDR3 is CSVEYRGNEKPFF. CDR3 nucleotides: TGCAGCGTTGAGTACAGGGGGAATGAAAAACCGTTTTTT.

This clonotype came up a few times. The chain joins TRBV10-3 to TRBJ1-1; 7 bases are a match to TRBD1. The trim removed 3 bases at V and 1 base at J, leaving 2 bases unmatched. Germline-derived CDR1 and CDR2 are ENHRY and SYGVKD. The CDR3 spans 14 residues. CDR3 DNA: TGTGCCATCAGTGAAGGGGGCAGGAACACTGAAGCTTTCTTT. It codes for CAISEGGRNTEAFF.

V gene TRBV24-1 combines with J gene TRBJ2-5; D unresolved. Germline V lookup: CDR1 KGHDR, CDR2 SFDVKD. Trimming shortened V by 3 bases and J by 2 bases, and 12 bases separated the two germline ends. The CDR3 runs to 15 residues. Here the CDR3 reads CATSDAAEFQETQYF. The DNA of the CDR3 is TGTGCCACCAGTGATGCCGCAGAATTTCAAGAGACCCAGTACTTC.

The genes are TRBV4-3 and TRBJ2-3; no clear D gene. The V end was cut by 0 bases, the J end by 2 bases, with 6 bases between. In germline, CDR1 is LGHNA, CDR2 YSLEER. CDR3 size: 14 residues. The CDR3: CASSQDEPTDTQYF. As DNA, the CDR3 is TGCGCCAGCAGCCAAGACGAGCCCACAGATACGCAGTATTTT.

This clonotype was observed a few times. The rearrangement joins TRBV7-2 to TRBJ1-6; D is unresolved. CDR3 length: 14 residues. Germline assignment: CDR1 SGHTA and CDR2 FQGNSA. The germline V and J ends were trimmed by 7 bases and 10 bases, with 17 bases remaining between them. The CDR3 loop is CASIPPGGYSPLHF. The CDR3 region has the DNA TGTGCCAGCATCCCTCCCGGCGGGTACTCACCCCTCCACTTT.

The genes are TRBV5-1 and TRBJ1-4, with TRBD1 as a possible D gene (5 bases). With 0 bases removed from V and 7 bases from J, the gap between germline ends came to 10 bases. The length of the CDR3 is 14 residues. Germline CDR1 SGHRS, CDR2 YFSETQ. CDR3: CASSLGGIGEKLFF. The CDR3 nucleotides read TGCGCCAGCAGCTTGGGGGGGATCGGTGAAAAACTGTTTTTT.

The chain links TRBV20-1 to TRBJ2-1; D gene ambiguous. Germline V gene sequence: CDR1 DFQATT, CDR2 SNEGSKA (reference sequence). V was shortened by 6 bases and J by 2 bases, with 17 bases between the two germline ends. The CDR3 extends over 15 amino acids. The CDR3 loop is CSAPYSSPTYNEQFF. The CDR3, as DNA: TGCAGTGCCCCGTATTCCTCCCCGACCTACAATGAGCAGTTCTTC.

The rearrangement uses TRBV7-9 and TRBJ2-3; no clear D. V lost 1 base to trimming and J lost 1 base, with 12 bases between them. Germline values: CDR1 SEHNR, CDR2 FQNEAQ (reference sequence). The CDR3 runs to 16 residues. CDR3 sequence: CASSLGVGVGTDTQYF. The CDR3 region has the DNA TGTGCCAGCAGCTTAGGGGTGGGCGTTGGCACAGATACGCAGTATTTT.

The chain is built from TRBV2 and TRBJ2-3, with 10 bases that match TRBD1. This CDR3 comprises 15 residues. The J segment lost 2 bases and the V segment lost 5 bases, leaving 4 bases of the junction unmatched. Germline V gene data show CDR1 as SNHLY and CDR2 as FYNNEI. This chain's CDR3 is CASSRDRGHTDTQYF. CDR3 sequence (DNA): TGTGCCAGCAGTAGGGACAGGGGTCACACAGATACGCAGTATTTT.

This clonotype was picked up a small number of times. The rearrangement joins TRBV14 to TRBJ1-4; a weak D match, TRBD1 (6 bases). V lost 1 base and J 5 bases, leaving 8 bases between the germline ends. Germline V gives CDR1 SGHDN, CDR2 FVKESK. The CDR3 length is 14 residues. The CDR3 region is CASSQAQGNEKLFF. CDR3 nucleotides: TGTGCCAGCAGCCAAGCACAGGGAAATGAAAAACTGTTTTTT.